The text below deals with one T cell receptor beta chain. Its specificity is not known. Produced via immunoSEQ multiplex PCR; TCRdb's table is partial and in-frame only. This sample carries around 120,000 clones, 70% to 90% of them seen once, and the ten largest clones take under 9%. The data belong to a study of T cell responses to AZD1222 COVID-19 vaccine. Study conclusions and caveats: Seropositivity was recorded at baseline in only a handful of AZD1222 recipients. Spike-wide coverage was observed for vaccine-associated CD4 TCRs, with dominant responses at 160-218 and 743-854.

Germline CDR1 and CDR2: MNHEY and SMNVEV (reference sequence). V lost 7 bases to trimming and J lost 3 bases; unmatched junction nucleotides: 8. CDR3 length equals 14 residues. The chain links TRBV27 to TRBJ2-7, with 8 nucleotides matching TRBD1. The sequencing used peripheral blood, collected on day 0 of AZD1222 vaccination. This receptor was obtained from an adult in good health. The CDR3 nucleotides are TGTGCCAGCAAATCAGGGGGCGGTTTCTACGAGCAGTACTTC. Its protein is CASKSGGGFYEQYF.